The clone carrying this TCR beta chain was counted a few times. Its matching antigen is unknown. Patients with alopecia areata provided lesional scalp punch biopsies as well as peripheral blood. The source of the sample is a study of CD8+ T cells in alopecia areata. Study information: Treated patients were given oral tofacitinib, which was dosed at 5 to 10 mg twice daily. Overall study results and limits: Higher clonality was seen in lesional scalp than in normal scalp, especially in alopecia totalis/universalis. TCR sharing was clearer in mice than between patients, perhaps partly owing to patient HLA diversity.

Investigators isolated RNA and reverse transcribed it into cDNA to act as the sequencing template. The table came from immunoSEQ multiplex PCR; TCRdb's copy has only in-frame clones and leaves some out. This sample has fewer than 200,000 clones; 50% to 60% occur once, and the top ten carry about 14%. Germline V gene data show CDR1 as SGHRS and CDR2 as YFSETQ. The CDR3 is 14 residues long. The V gene lost 5 bases and the J gene lost 1 base, with 12 bases spanning the gap. The TCR comes from a human donor with alopecia areata. This chain connects TRBV5-1 to TRBJ1-1; D ambiguous. The sequences come from CD4+ T cells sorted from blood, collected at week 0. CDR3 sequence reads: CASRYEHANTEAFF. CDR3 DNA sequence: TGCGCCAGCAGGTACGAACATGCGAACACTGAAGCTTTCTTT.